Presented here are 32 T cell receptor beta chains from one specimen sequenced in a study of T cells expressing NK-cell markers. TCRdb re-called the 5' RACE reads, yielding one record per CDR3 amino acid sequence without DNA. The sample data list about 460,000 distinct CDR3 sequences. The sample was blood T cells: a sorted CD56 or NKG2C T cell subset, CD4+ or CD8+ T cells, or bulk PBMC T cells (not recorded which). Receptor source: a woman in her 50s in good health.

The rearrangement uses TRBV10-2 and TRBJ2-7. This CDR3 is 11 amino acids long. The germline V gene has CDR1 WSHSY and CDR2 SAAADI. The CDR3 spells CASSENGEQYF.

The chain is built from TRBV27 and TRBJ2-3; TCRdb calls TRBD1, which cannot be checked without DNA. The CDR3 length is 12 residues. Germline V gene lookup returns CDR1 MNHEY and CDR2 SMNVEV (reference sequence). CDR3 in amino acids: CASTGTEDTQYF.

The rearrangement uses TRBV5-4 and TRBJ2-3; absent DNA, TCRdb's TRBD1 call cannot be checked. CDR1 is SGHNT and CDR2 is YYREEE in the germline V gene (reference sequence). The CDR3 spans 13 residues. The CDR3 loop is CAFGGTRTDTQYF. Drawing the rest from reference TRBV5-4 and TRBJ2-3, the complete variable domain is ETGVTQSPTHLIKTRGQQVTLRCSSQSGHNTVSWYQQALGQGPQFIFQYYREEENGRGNFPPRFSGLQFPNYSSELNVNALELDDSALYLCAFGGTRTDTQYFGPGTRLTVL.

This chain uses TRBV10-1 with TRBJ2-1. The germline V gene encodes CDR1 WNHNN and CDR2 SYGVQD (reference sequence). CDR3 length equals 14 residues. The CDR3 sequence: CASSEFSGHNEQFF.

This chain uses TRBV29-1 with TRBJ2-4; TCRdb names TRBD1, which stays unverified in the absence of DNA. This CDR3 contains 14 residues. Per germline, CDR1 SQVTM and CDR2 ANQGSEA. This CDR3 is CSAQQTGGKNIQYF.

This sequence joins TRBV20-1 and TRBJ2-5; TCRdb outputs TRBD2, but without DNA this stays unchecked. This CDR3 spans 15 amino acids. The germline gives CDR1 DFQATT, CDR2 SNEGSKA (reference sequence). CDR3 protein: CSARNRGRAGETQYF.

The rearrangement joins TRBV3-1 to TRBJ2-5; TCRdb outputs TRBD1, but without DNA this stays unchecked. This CDR3 is built from 16 residues. Germline-derived CDR1 and CDR2 are LGHDT and YNNKEL (reference sequence). The chain's CDR3 is CASSQAGGIAQETQYF.

The chain carries TRBV7-6 and TRBJ2-3; checking the TCRdb D call of TRBD2 is not possible without DNA. CDR3 length equals 15 residues. Germline-derived CDR1 and CDR2 are SGHVS and FNYEAQ. CDR3 region: CASSASGSEVDTQYF.

The CDR3 protein is CASSWGGRGPDTQYF. The J gene is TRBJ2-3, the V gene TRBV7-9; as DNA is missing, the TRBD1 call by TCRdb cannot be tested. This CDR3 has 15 residues. Germline V CDR1 and CDR2: SEHNR, FQNEAQ (reference sequence).

V gene TRBV24-1 combines with J gene TRBJ2-2; TCRdb calls TRBD2, which cannot be checked without DNA. The CDR3 is 14 residues long. Germline lookup yields CDR1 KGHDR and CDR2 SFDVKD. The CDR3 loop is CATSRQGITGELFF.

The chain links TRBV30 to TRBJ2-2. Germline loops: CDR1 GTSNPN, CDR2 SVGIG (reference sequence). CDR3 length: 13 residues. CDR3 loop: CAWSVLLGGELFF.

The rearrangement joins TRBV12-3 or TRBV12-4 to TRBJ2-7; TCRdb selects TRBD1, and the lack of DNA leaves this call unchecked. This CDR3 spans 16 amino acids. The CDR3 sequence is CASSSGNKGWGYEQYF.

The chain recombines TRBV12-3 or TRBV12-4 with TRBJ1-4; TCRdb picks TRBD1, but there is no DNA to check that call. This CDR3 contains 14 residues. CDR3 sequence reads: CASSLGQANEKLFF.

V usage is TRBV20-1 and J usage is TRBJ2-1. The CDR3 length is 13 residues. CDR1 DFQATT and CDR2 SNEGSKA come from the germline V gene (reference sequence). CDR3 in amino acids: CSARAWPYNEQFF.

The chain links TRBV5-6 to TRBJ1-5; without DNA, the TCRdb call of TRBD1 cannot be checked. CDR3 length: 16 residues. The germline CDR1 and CDR2 sequences are SGHDT and YYEEEE. The chain's CDR3 is CASSFGQGARDQPQHF.

The chain links TRBV29-1 to TRBJ2-2; checking the TCRdb D call of TRBD2 is not possible without DNA. Germline CDR1 and CDR2: SQVTM and ANQGSEA. This CDR3 comprises 14 residues. CDR3 amino acids: CSGRLAGLTGELFF.

The chain links TRBV20-1 to TRBJ1-2; TCRdb calls TRBD1, which cannot be checked without DNA. This CDR3 is 14 amino acids long. The germline V gene encodes CDR1 DFQATT and CDR2 SNEGSKA (reference sequence). The CDR3 protein is CSASRGGGGYGYTF.

The V gene is TRBV5-1, the J gene TRBJ2-5; TCRdb's D call of TRBD2 is untestable without DNA. This CDR3 is built from 16 residues. Germline CDR1 SGHRS, CDR2 YFSETQ. The CDR3 protein is CASSVGFGTSVETQYF.

The rearrangement joins TRBV12-3 or TRBV12-4 to TRBJ1-2; TCRdb's D call of TRBD1 is untestable without DNA. This CDR3 contains 16 residues. CDR3 region: CASSELPGKVIYGYTF.

This chain uses TRBV6-2 or TRBV6-3 with TRBJ2-2; the D gene TCRdb calls, TRBD1, cannot be checked with no DNA. Per the germline V gene, CDR1 is MNHEY and CDR2 is SVGEGT. CDR3 size: 13 residues. The CDR3 reads CASTGQGAGELFF.

This chain links TRBV6-4 with TRBJ2-2; TCRdb selects TRBD2, and the lack of DNA leaves this call unchecked. CDR1 is MRHNA and CDR2 is SNTAGT in the germline V gene. This CDR3 region has 15 residues. The CDR3 protein is CASSEEGGPIGELFF.

This sequence joins TRBV19 and TRBJ2-3; as DNA is missing, the TRBD2 call by TCRdb cannot be tested. Per germline, CDR1 LNHDA and CDR2 SQIVND (reference sequence). The CDR3 covers 15 residues. The CDR3 loop reads CASSISGVGTDTQYF. The variable domain in full, with the rest retrieved from reference TRBV19 and TRBJ2-3, is DGGITQSPKYLFRKEGQNVTLSCEQNLNHDAMYWYRQDPGQGLRLIYYSQIVNDFQKGDIAEGYSVSREKKESFPLTVTSAQKNPTAFYLCASSISGVGTDTQYFGPGTRLTVL.

The chain uses TRBV20-1 and TRBJ2-1; the D gene TCRdb calls, TRBD2, cannot be checked with no DNA. CDR3 length: 14 residues. Germline V gene sequence: CDR1 DFQATT, CDR2 SNEGSKA (reference sequence). This CDR3 is CSAAGASKDNEQFF.

The genes are TRBV29-1 and TRBJ1-2. The germline gives CDR1 SQVTM, CDR2 ANQGSEA. The CDR3 covers 12 residues. CDR3 sequence reads: CSVEAGLYGYTF. Full variable domain (remainder filled in from reference TRBV29-1 and TRBJ1-2): SAVISQKPSRDICQRGTSLTIQCQVDSQVTMMFWYRQQPGQSLTLIATANQGSEATYESGFVIDKFPISRPNLTFSTLTVSNMSPEDSSIYLCSVEAGLYGYTFGSGTRLTVV.

The V gene is TRBV5-1, the J gene TRBJ2-2. The CDR3 contains 13 residues. CDR1 is SGHRS and CDR2 is YFSETQ in the germline V gene. This CDR3 is CASSLRTRGELFF.

The chain has TRBV14 and TRBJ1-2. The length of the CDR3 is 15 residues. The germline V gene has CDR1 SGHDN and CDR2 FVKESK. CDR3 amino acids: CASSQANSLNYGYTF.

V and J are TRBV20-1 and TRBJ2-3; the D call of TRBD1 rests on TCRdb alone, since no DNA is present to check it. The CDR3 extends over 15 amino acids. Germline CDR1 and CDR2: DFQATT and SNEGSKA (reference sequence). This CDR3 reads CSAIDSGGVADTQYF.

The rearrangement joins TRBV7-9 to TRBJ2-7; TCRdb names TRBD1, which stays unverified in the absence of DNA. Germline lookup yields CDR1 SEHNR and CDR2 FQNEAQ (reference sequence). The CDR3 is 14 residues long. CDR3 protein: CASRRDRGHSEQYF.

V gene TRBV15 combines with J gene TRBJ1-1; TCRdb lists TRBD1, though no DNA is available to test this call. The CDR3 consists of 18 residues. CDR1 LNHNV and CDR2 YYDKDF come from the germline V gene (reference sequence). The CDR3 is CATSRDHPGSWENTEAFF.

The chain employs TRBV5-1 and TRBJ1-1; TCRdb gives TRBD1 as the D gene, but with no DNA this cannot be confirmed. Per germline, CDR1 SGHRS and CDR2 YFSETQ. The CDR3 length is 14 residues. Here the CDR3 reads CASSPGQGGAEAFF.

This rearrangement joins TRBV5-5 to TRBJ2-5. The CDR3 has 14 amino acids. Germline CDR1 reads SGHKS; CDR2 reads YYEKEE (reference sequence). CDR3 region: CASSIENIQETQYF.

The chain links TRBV19 to TRBJ2-1; TCRdb lists TRBD2, though no DNA is available to test this call. CDR1 and CDR2 (germline): LNHDA, SQIVND (reference sequence). This CDR3 region has 16 residues. This chain's CDR3 is CASSPPASGMYNEQFF.